This T cell receptor (beta chain) stems from a study of CD8 T cells in Susac syndrome. Random hexamers primed reverse transcription of about 0.5 to 1 ug RNA. Amplification of the TCR beta CDR3 was carried out by immunoSEQ multiplex PCR, which spanned a total of 54 Vbeta and 13 Jbeta segments. TCRdb passed the immunoSEQ multiplex PCR reads through MiXCR, listing each CDR3 protein once. This table has 120,000 or so distinct CDR3 sequences, around 94% appearing once. General study results and limits: An acknowledgment was made by the study that its TCR sequencing and HLA analysis involved relatively few individuals.

Germline V gene sequence: CDR1 SNHLY, CDR2 FYNNEI. Deletions cut 9 bases from V and 9 bases from J, with 21 bases between. This CDR3 region has 15 residues. About this clonotype: Its specificity is unknown.

The TCR was taken from a human donor in good health. The chain joins TRBV2 to TRBJ1-6; D might be TRBD1 (6 bases). The sample comprised CD4+ T cells from PBMCs. The CDR3 is CARAEGDPRGSPLHF. In nucleotides, the CDR3 is TGTGCCAGAGCAGAGGGGGACCCCCGGGGTTCACCCCTCCACTTT.